These 15 T cell receptor beta chains were all obtained from the same sample, sequenced in a study of blood T cell repertoires in COVID-19. Generated by immunoSEQ multiplex PCR, the TCRdb table keeps only in-frame clones and is missing some. This table holds 65,000 to 100,000 clones, around 88% found once. The sample was peripheral blood. The source is a woman of 80 years or more with acute or convalescent COVID-19.

The chain recombines TRBV7-9 with TRBJ2-5; perhaps TRBD1 as D (7 bases). CDR1 is SEHNR and CDR2 is FQNEAQ in the germline V gene (reference sequence). The CDR3 is 15 amino acids. With 0 bases removed from V and 5 bases from J, the gap between germline ends came to 13 bases. In nucleotides, the CDR3 is TGTGCCAGCAGCTTAGCGGAGGGGGCGCGGGAGACCCAGTACTTC. Translated: CASSLAEGARETQYF.

This sequence joins TRBV19 and TRBJ2-7, with TRBD1 identical over 7 bases. The V and J ends lost 3 bases and 0 bases, in that order; junction bases with no gene match: 8. Germline V gene sequence: CDR1 LNHDA, CDR2 SQIVND (reference sequence). The length of the CDR3 is 16 residues. The CDR3 sequence: CASSMVGQISSYEQYF. The DNA of the CDR3 is TGTGCCAGTAGTATGGTGGGACAGATTAGCTCCTACGAGCAGTACTTC.

A word on this clone: At one boundary the junction diverges from the germline segment, which might be a read error. The gene calls are TRBV18 and TRBJ2-1; D unclear. CDR3 size: 12 residues. The germline V gene encodes CDR1 KGHSH and CDR2 LQKENI. CDR3 in amino acids: CASSPQRNEQFF. The CDR3 nucleotides read TGTGCCAGCTCCCCACAGCGCAATGAGCAGTTCTTC.

V usage is TRBV27 and J usage is TRBJ2-1; D possibly corresponds to TRBD2 (6 bases). V gave up 6 bases and J gave up 7 bases, with 13 bases separating them. Per germline, CDR1 MNHEY and CDR2 SMNVEV (reference sequence). The CDR3 loop spans 13 amino acids. The CDR3 region is CASSGTPGNEQFF. The CDR3 coding sequence is TGTGCCAGCAGCGGGACTCCCGGGAATGAGCAGTTCTTC.

V gene TRBV18 combines with J gene TRBJ1-1, with D perhaps matching TRBD1 (5 bases). Trimming stripped 5 bases from V and 1 base from J, with 14 bases between. Germline lookup yields CDR1 KGHSH and CDR2 LQKENI. The length of the CDR3 is 15 residues. The CDR3 DNA follows: TGTGCCAGCTCATCTCGTGGGGCCCAGAACACTGAAGCTTTCTTT. Translating gives CASSSRGAQNTEAFF. Filled out from reference TRBV18 and TRBJ1-1, the complete variable domain reads NAGVMQNPRHLVRRRGQEARLRCSPMKGHSHVYWYRQLPEEGLKFMVYLQKENIIDESGMPKERFSAEFPKEGPSILRIQQVVRGDSAAYFCASSSRGAQNTEAFFGQGTRLTVV.

The chain joins TRBV9 to TRBJ2-3; 8 nucleotides align to TRBD2. V shed 4 bases and J 1 base; nucleotides not matched to a gene: 5. The V gene's germline CDR1 is SGDLS and CDR2 YYNGEE. CDR3 length equals 15 residues. The CDR3 here is CASSTGGGRTDTQYF. CDR3 bases: TGTGCCAGCAGCACCGGCGGGGGGCGCACAGATACGCAGTATTTT. The whole variable domain, filled in from reference TRBV9 and TRBJ2-3, reads DSGVTQTPKHLITATGQRVTLRCSPRSGDLSVYWYQQSLDQGLQFLIQYYNGEERAKGNILERFSAQQFPDLHSELNLSSLELGDSALYFCASSTGGGRTDTQYFGPGTRLTVL.

J is TRBJ2-7 and V is TRBV5-4; D possibly corresponds to TRBD1 (5 bases). This CDR3 is 15 amino acids long. Germline V CDR1 and CDR2: SGHNT, YYREEE (reference sequence). Between the trimmed V and J ends, which lost 0 bases and 4 bases, there was a span of 14 bases. CDR3 in amino acids: CASSLEGSRKYEQYF. The CDR3, as DNA: TGTGCCAGCAGCTTGGAGGGGTCCCGAAAGTACGAGCAGTACTTC. Drawing the rest from reference TRBV5-4 and TRBJ2-7, the complete variable domain is ETGVTQSPTHLIKTRGQQVTLRCSSQSGHNTVSWYQQALGQGPQFIFQYYREEENGRGNFPPRFSGLQFPNYSSELNVNALELDDSALYLCASSLEGSRKYEQYFGPGTRLTVT.

This chain connects TRBV13 to TRBJ1-1, with D unclear. This CDR3 contains 14 residues. Trimming pared 3 bases from V and 5 bases from J, leaving 13 bases between. Per the germline V gene, CDR1 is PRHDT and CDR2 is FYEKMQ (reference sequence). In DNA form, the CDR3 reads TGTGCCAGCAGCTTGGCGTATCGGGTAACTGAAGCTTTCTTT. This translates into CASSLAYRVTEAFF.

The gene calls are TRBV28 and TRBJ2-4, with 16 positions matching TRBD2. CDR1 and CDR2 (germline): MDHEN, SYDVKM. Germline trimming cut 1 base from V and 0 bases from J; bases unmatched to any gene: 9. The CDR3 has 21 residues. The CDR3 DNA reads TGTGCCAGCAGTTTATATATGGGACTAGCGGGAGGGCCCCAAGCCAAAAACATTCAGTACTTC. Protein: CASSLYMGLAGGPQAKNIQYF.

CDR3 amino acids: CASSLTLAGGIEQFF. The DNA of the CDR3 is TGTGCCAGCAGTTTAACACTAGCGGGAGGCATTGAGCAGTTCTTC. J is TRBJ2-1 and V is TRBV27, with 12 bases that match TRBD2. V lost 2 bases and J lost 9; bases outside the gene matches: 5. Looked up from germline, CDR1 is MNHEY and CDR2 is SMNVEV (reference sequence). The CDR3 runs to 15 residues.

The V and J genes are TRBV27 and TRBJ1-2; D may be TRBD1 (5 bases). This CDR3 is 15 amino acids long. Germline V lookup: CDR1 MNHEY, CDR2 SMNVEV (reference sequence). V gave up 5 bases and J gave up 2 bases, with 15 bases separating them. CDR3 in DNA: TGTGCCAGCAGTCCCGGTTGGGAGGGGAACTATGGCTACACCTTC. This codes for CASSPGWEGNYGYTF.

The J gene is TRBJ1-2, the V gene TRBV12-3 or TRBV12-4; D remains ambiguous. This CDR3 has 11 residues. Trimming left V 3 bases short and J 5 bases short, with 4 bases between. The CDR3 region is CASSLRYGYTF. The CDR3 coding sequence is TGTGCCAGCAGTTTGCGGTATGGCTACACCTTC.

The V and J genes are TRBV5-1 and TRBJ2-3; 10 bases match TRBD2. Per germline, CDR1 SGHRS and CDR2 YFSETQ. The CDR3 is made up of 18 amino acids. V lost 1 base and J lost 1; bases outside the gene matches: 9. The CDR3 protein is CASSLRLAGAPGTDTQYF. The CDR3 DNA reads as TGCGCCAGCAGCTTGCGGCTAGCGGGAGCCCCGGGCACAGATACGCAGTATTTT.

The count of this clone is one. The chain joins TRBV4-2 to TRBJ2-7; D perhaps matches TRBD1 (7 bases). This CDR3 contains 17 residues. CDR1 and CDR2 from the germline V gene are LGHNA and YNFKEQ. Trimming removed 0 bases at V and 9 bases at J, with 24 bases between. The CDR3 coding sequence is TGTGCCAGCAGCCAAGAGATTGGAGGAGGGGGCGTCGGTGGGCAGTACTTC. As protein: CASSQEIGGGGVGGQYF.

J is TRBJ1-5 and V is TRBV4-1; D is perhaps TRBD1 (5 bases). This CDR3 region has 15 residues. Germline assignment: CDR1 MGHRA and CDR2 YSYEKL. Trimming left V 0 bases short and J 6 bases short, with 12 bases between. CDR3 DNA: TGCGCCAGCAGCCAAGAAGGAGGAGGGGCTCAGCCCCAGCATTTT. It specifies CASSQEGGGAQPQHF.